The rows below give T cell receptor beta chains drawn from one sample of a study of control samples from healthy donors and cancer patients. Some clones are missing from TCRdb's copy, which holds only in-frame ones; the method was immunoSEQ multiplex PCR. The sample yields 150,000 to 200,000 clones, roughly 90% seen once. The sequencing input was blood. The receptors stem from a young man in good health. CDR3s include the opening cysteine and the closing phenylalanine or tryptophan. A D gene is named only where the DNA matches it firmly.

j_gene	d_gene	v_gene	CDR3aa	CDR3nt
TRBJ2-1	-	TRBV5-1	CASSLAGSEQFF	TGCGCCAGCAGCTTGGCGGGTTCAGAGCAGTTCTTC
TRBJ1-5	TRBD1	TRBV7-9	CASSLGTGRDRQPQHF	TGTGCCAGCAGCCTAGGGACAGGAAGGGATCGCCAGCCCCAGCATTTT
TRBJ1-1	-	TRBV5-4	CASSLEGGGTEAFF	TGTGCCAGCAGCTTGGAGGGGGGTGGTACTGAAGCTTTCTTT
TRBJ2-7	-	TRBV28	CASSRTRDVTYEQYF	TGTGCCAGCAGCCGGACTCGCGACGTAACCTACGAGCAGTACTTC
TRBJ2-5	TRBD1	TRBV7-9	CASSLASTGAETQYF	TGTGCCAGCAGCTTAGCGTCGACAGGGGCAGAGACCCAGTACTTC
TRBJ2-7	TRBD2	TRBV20-1	CSASSPGGRVWEQYF	TGCAGTGCTAGTTCGCCGGGAGGGCGTGTTTGGGAGCAGTACTTC
TRBJ2-5	TRBD2	TRBV7-7	CASSLATGGQETQYF	TGTGCCAGCAGCTTAGCGACGGGGGGCCAAGAGACCCAGTACTTC
TRBJ1-3	TRBD1	TRBV2	CASNRQGKIGAGNTIYF	TGTGCCAGCAATAGACAGGGGAAAATAGGTGCTGGAAACACCATATATTTT
TRBJ2-3	TRBD1	TRBV5-5	CASSLFTGVTDTQYF	TGTGCCAGCAGCTTGTTTACAGGGGTGACAGATACGCAGTATTTT
TRBJ1-5	-	TRBV6-4	CASSDMGGQPQHF	TGTGCCAGCAGTGACATGGGGGGTCAGCCCCAGCATTTT
TRBJ1-5	TRBD1	TRBV7-9	CASSVDRGLNQPQHF	TGTGCCAGCAGCGTAGACAGGGGCCTCAATCAGCCCCAGCATTTT
TRBJ2-7	TRBD2	TRBV11-2	CASESGRAQYF	TGTGCCAGCGAATCGGGGAGGGCGCAGTACTTC
TRBJ2-3	-	TRBV12-3/TRBV12-4	CASSWKALDTQYF	TGTGCCAGCAGTTGGAAGGCCTTAGATACGCAGTATTTT
TRBJ1-4	-	TRBV14	CASSQDRLHEKLFF	TGTGCCAGCAGCCAAGACCGGCTACATGAAAAACTGTTTTTT
TRBJ2-5	TRBD1	TRBV7-9	CASSIKQGGRTLYQETQYF	TGTGCCAGCAGCATAAAACAGGGGGGCCGAACCCTGTACCAAGAGACCCAGTACTTC
TRBJ2-1	TRBD1	TRBV11-1	CASSFRQGIGEQFF	TGTGCCAGCAGCTTCCGACAGGGTATTGGTGAGCAGTTCTTC
TRBJ2-2	TRBD2	TRBV5-4	CASSFPVLAGGPTGELFF	TGTGCCAGCAGCTTCCCCGTCCTAGCGGGAGGGCCGACCGGGGAGCTGTTTTTT
TRBJ2-3	-	TRBV21-1	CASSKRPFTDTQYF	TGTGCCAGCAGCAAGCGGCCCTTCACAGATACGCAGTATTTT